Described below is a single T cell receptor beta chain sequence and its context. These data belong to a study of early stage breast cancer tumors. Per the germline V gene, CDR1 is LNHNV and CDR2 is YYDKDF (reference sequence). CDR3 length: 13 residues. Deletions cut 0 bases from V and 6 bases from J, with 5 bases between. Measured with immunoSEQ multiplex PCR; TCRdb has only the in-frame clones, and not every one. The data show about 7,600 clones, approximately 60% seen once. The sample taken for sequencing was breast tumor tissue. The rearrangement joins TRBV15 to TRBJ1-4; D gene uncertain. This TCR was recovered from a person in their 70s with breast cancer. This chain's CDR3 is CATSRDADEKLFF. Written as DNA, the CDR3 is TGTGCCACCAGCAGAGATGCGGATGAAAAACTGTTTTTT.